One and the same sample provided the 28 T cell receptor beta chains below, sequenced in a study of T-cell memory formation after mild COVID-19. From the 5' RACE reads, TCRdb called clonotypes with MiXCR, one entry per CDR3 protein. The table lists about 560,000 distinct CDR3 sequences, about 18% of them singletons, with about 7.4% in the top ten. Sequencing was performed on PBMCs or a T cell subset sorted from them (not recorded which). Receptors were obtained from an adult woman who had mild COVID-19 (a few samples of this study predate the infection). Cell type and time point are not known.

This clonotype was observed a handful of times. V is TRBV2 and J is TRBJ2-7; D call uncertain. This CDR3 region has 12 residues. V was shortened by 8 bases and J by 2 bases, with 10 bases between the two germline ends. The germline V gene has CDR1 SNHLY and CDR2 FYNNEI. CDR3 loop: CASLHRAYEQYF. In nucleotides, the CDR3 is TGTGCCAGCCTCCACCGAGCCTACGAGCAGTACTTC.

This clonotype turned up a few times. The rearrangement uses TRBV3-1 and TRBJ1-1; D perhaps matches TRBD1 (6 bases). The CDR3 runs to 13 residues. Trimming took off 3 bases at V and 7 bases at J, with 12 bases between the two ends. Germline V gene data show CDR1 as LGHDT and CDR2 as YNNKEL (reference sequence). For the CDR3, the DNA is TGTGCCAGCAGCCAGCCACAGGGCCGTGAAGCTTTCTTT. This encodes CASSQPQGREAFF.

This chain uses TRBV4-2 with TRBJ1-5; 10 nucleotides match TRBD1. The CDR3 length is 15 residues. The germline CDR1 and CDR2 sequences are LGHNA and YNFKEQ. V lost 3 bases and J lost 6; bases outside the gene matches: 5. The CDR3 spells CASSQGQGTGQPQHF. The CDR3 DNA sequence: TGTGCCAGCAGCCAGGGACAGGGGACCGGTCAGCCCCAGCATTTT.

V is TRBV14 and J is TRBJ2-5, with TRBD1 identical over 7 bases. Germline assignment: CDR1 SGHDN and CDR2 FVKESK. V shed 3 bases, J shed 0 bases, and the junction held 7 bases outside the gene matches. The CDR3 has 16 amino acids. The CDR3 sequence: CASSQPGQRNQETQYF. The CDR3 nucleotides read TGTGCCAGCAGCCAGCCGGGACAGAGAAACCAAGAGACCCAGTACTTC.

The chain combines TRBV6-5 with TRBJ2-1; the D is unclear. V lost 6 bases, J lost 3 bases, and 15 bases lay in between. This CDR3 is built from 15 residues. Germline assignment: CDR1 MNHEY and CDR2 SVGAGI. The CDR3 here is CASRQLRASYNEQFF. CDR3 DNA: TGTGCCAGCAGGCAACTTAGGGCAAGCTACAATGAGCAGTTCTTC.

The V gene is TRBV7-9, the J gene TRBJ2-7; D gene ambiguous. The V end was cut by 5 bases, the J end by 4 bases, with 15 bases between. Looked up from germline, CDR1 is SEHNR and CDR2 is FQNEAQ (reference sequence). CDR3 size: 14 residues. CDR3: CASSQTLWSYEQYF. In DNA, the CDR3 is TGTGCCAGCAGCCAAACCCTCTGGTCTTACGAGCAGTACTTC.

This clonotype has more than one count but fewer than ten. The chain joins TRBV20-1 to TRBJ2-7; D gene uncertain. The V end was cut by 2 bases, the J end by 5 bases, with 13 bases between. The length of the CDR3 is 13 residues. Germline lookup yields CDR1 DFQATT and CDR2 SNEGSKA (reference sequence). CDR3 loop: CSARFPGSHEQYF. CDR3 sequence (DNA): TGCAGTGCTAGATTCCCCGGCAGCCACGAGCAGTACTTC.

This chain joins TRBV4-1 and TRBJ1-1, with D possibly matching TRBD1 (5 bases). This CDR3 has 18 amino acids. The germline V gene encodes CDR1 MGHRA and CDR2 YSYEKL. Trimming stripped 0 bases from V and 5 bases from J, with 22 bases between. This CDR3 is CASSQDVLSAQGRTEAFF. CDR3 DNA: TGCGCCAGCAGCCAAGATGTCTTAAGCGCCCAGGGTCGGACTGAAGCTTTCTTT.

This clonotype was detected a few times. Here the CDR3 DNA reads TGTGCCACCAGCAGAGATCCAGGGGTCGGAACAGATACGCAGTATTTT. It codes for CATSRDPGVGTDTQYF. The chain uses TRBV15 and TRBJ2-3, with D maybe TRBD1 (6 bases). Germline V CDR1 and CDR2: LNHNV, YYDKDF (reference sequence). The V end lost 0 bases, the J end lost 3 bases, and 13 bases lay between the germline ends. This CDR3 contains 16 residues.

This clonotype was recorded many times. The chain couples TRBV3-1 to TRBJ2-5, with a tentative D call TRBD2 (6 bases). CDR3 size: 15 residues. The germline gives CDR1 LGHDT, CDR2 YNNKEL (reference sequence). The V end was cut by 3 bases, the J end by 5 bases, with 16 bases between. The CDR3 protein is CASSQEGTKRETQYF. Here the CDR3 DNA reads TGTGCCAGCAGCCAGGAGGGGACGAAAAGGGAGACCCAGTACTTC.

V usage is TRBV19 and J usage is TRBJ2-1, with 9 bases matching TRBD2. V was pared by 0 bases and J by 4 bases, with 16 bases of the junction left unmatched. CDR1 is LNHDA and CDR2 is SQIVND in the germline V gene (reference sequence). This CDR3 is 20 amino acids long. The CDR3, as DNA: TGTGCCAGTAGTATAGACTTTGGGCTAGCGGGAAAAGTAAGGTACAATGAGCAGTTCTTC. It specifies CASSIDFGLAGKVRYNEQFF.

The gene calls are TRBV24-1 and TRBJ1-2, with D perhaps TRBD1 (6 bases). The CDR3 contains 14 residues. Germline-derived CDR1 and CDR2 are KGHDR and SFDVKD. Trimming removed 3 bases at V and 5 bases at J, with 12 bases between. The DNA of the CDR3 is TGTGCCACCAGTGATCCCACAGGGAAGTATGGCTACACCTTC. It specifies CATSDPTGKYGYTF.

This chain links TRBV18 with TRBJ2-2, with D possibly being TRBD2 (5 bases). Trimming cost V 5 bases and J 7 bases, with 14 bases left between them. CDR3 size: 14 residues. Germline lookup yields CDR1 KGHSH and CDR2 LQKENI. Written as DNA, the CDR3 is TGTGCCAGCTCAGCCTATCTGGGAGACGGGGAGCTGTTTTTT. Residues: CASSAYLGDGELFF.

The V call is TRBV5-1, the J call TRBJ2-5; the match to TRBD2 covers 9 bases. CDR3 length: 16 residues. The ends lost 1 base at V and 2 bases at J; junction bases unmatched: 6. Germline-derived CDR1 and CDR2 are SGHRS and YFSETQ. DNA for the CDR3: TGCGCCAGCAGCTTGCTTCTAGCGGGGAGACAAGAGACCCAGTACTTC. It translates to CASSLLLAGRQETQYF.

This rearrangement joins TRBV4-3 to TRBJ2-1; TRBD2 might be the D (6 bases). The CDR3 spans 13 residues. The V end was cut by 0 bases, the J end by 12 bases, with 12 bases between. The germline V gene has CDR1 LGHNA and CDR2 YSLEER. DNA for the CDR3: TGCGCCAGCAGCCAAGATACTAGCCGGTCGCAGTTCTTC. It specifies CASSQDTSRSQFF.

This clonotype has at least ten counts. The rearrangement links TRBV6-5 to TRBJ2-1; a possible D gene is TRBD1 (5 bases). Per germline, CDR1 MNHEY and CDR2 SVGAGI. This CDR3 spans 12 amino acids. V lost 11 bases and J 9 bases, leaving 17 bases between the germline ends. Here the CDR3 reads CAGRTGQGEQFF. DNA for the CDR3: TGTGCCGGTCGGACGGGTCAGGGTGAGCAGTTCTTC.

The sample holds a few counts of this clonotype. The CDR3 DNA reads TGTGCCAGCGTGAGGGGAACTAGCACAGATACGCAGTATTTT. Translation: CASVRGTSTDTQYF. The chain employs TRBV11-3 and TRBJ2-3, with D possibly called TRBD1 or TRBD2 (5 bases each). Between the trimmed V and J ends, which lost 8 bases and 0 bases, there was a span of 12 bases. Germline CDR1 reads SGHNT; CDR2 reads YENEEA. The CDR3 loop spans 14 amino acids.

The rearrangement joins TRBV20-1 to TRBJ2-1; no clear D gene. CDR1 and CDR2 (germline): DFQATT, SNEGSKA (reference sequence). The ends were cut back, 4 bases at V and 3 bases at J, with 10 bases in the middle. This CDR3 is 13 amino acids long. CDR3 region: CSAKPHVYNEQFF. CDR3 nucleotide sequence: TGCAGTGCTAAACCACACGTCTACAATGAGCAGTTCTTC.

This clonotype was recorded a few times. The chain has TRBV10-3 and TRBJ1-1; 8 positions match TRBD1. The CDR3 sequence is 13 residues long. CDR1 and CDR2 from the germline V gene are ENHRY and SYGVKD. The ends lost 11 bases at V and 4 bases at J; junction bases unmatched: 9. The DNA for the CDR3 is TGTGCCGTCCGTCAGGGGGCCAGCACTGAAGCTTTCTTT. Its protein is CAVRQGASTEAFF.

The genes are TRBV7-6 and TRBJ1-4; D remains unclear. This CDR3 is built from 14 residues. V shed 2 bases and J shed 1 base, with 5 bases lying between them. The germline V gene has CDR1 SGHVS and CDR2 FNYEAQ. CDR3 protein: CASSLYETNEKLFF. The CDR3 coding sequence is TGTGCCAGCAGCTTATATGAAACTAATGAAAAACTGTTTTTT.

The chain carries TRBV4-1 and TRBJ2-7; TRBD1 matches 8 bases. Per germline, CDR1 MGHRA and CDR2 YSYEKL. This CDR3 spans 14 amino acids. V was clipped by 1 base and J by 3 bases; unmatched bases: 2. CDR3 loop: CASSQGQGYYEQYF. Written as DNA, the CDR3 is TGCGCCAGCAGCCAAGGACAGGGGTACTACGAGCAGTACTTC.

The V gene is TRBV13, the J gene TRBJ1-2; D not resolved. The V end lost 2 bases, the J end lost 4 bases, and 8 bases lay between the germline ends. The CDR3 is 13 amino acids. Germline CDR1 is PRHDT and CDR2 is FYEKMQ (reference sequence). In DNA, the CDR3 is TGTGCCAGCAGCTTAAGATCGTTCTATGGCTACACCTTC. It is translated as CASSLRSFYGYTF.

The gene calls are TRBV25-1 and TRBJ2-3; TRBD2 agrees at 10 bases. Germline lookup yields CDR1 MGHDK and CDR2 SYGVNS. The CDR3 loop spans 17 amino acids. The V gene end was trimmed by 4 bases and the J gene end by 0 bases; junction bases not matched to a gene: 7. The CDR3 spells CASSARTSGTSTDTQYF. In DNA, the CDR3 is TGTGCCAGCAGTGCCCGGACTAGCGGAACTAGCACAGATACGCAGTATTTT.

J is TRBJ1-4 and V is TRBV25-1; D is ambiguous. This CDR3 region has 16 residues. Germline V gives CDR1 MGHDK, CDR2 SYGVNS. V lost 1 base, J lost 5 bases, and 14 bases lay in between. CDR3 loop: CASSEWAKEQNEKLFF. Here the CDR3 DNA reads TGTGCCAGCAGTGAATGGGCGAAGGAACAGAATGAAAAACTGTTTTTT.

Only a few counts were recorded for this clonotype. The chain combines TRBV3-1 with TRBJ2-5; D call uncertain. This CDR3 contains 13 residues. The germline gives CDR1 LGHDT, CDR2 YNNKEL (reference sequence). Between the trimmed V and J ends, which lost 1 base and 5 bases, there was a span of 8 bases. The CDR3 sequence is CASSQGASETQYF. The CDR3 coding sequence is TGTGCCAGCAGCCAAGGGGCCTCGGAGACCCAGTACTTC.

J is TRBJ1-5 and V is TRBV29-1, with 7 positions matching TRBD1. The CDR3 sequence is 13 residues long. The trim removed 5 bases at V and 3 bases at J, leaving 4 bases unmatched. From germline, CDR1 is SQVTM and CDR2 ANQGSEA. The chain's CDR3 is CSVSTGVNQPQHF. The CDR3 bases are TGCAGCGTTTCAACAGGGGTCAATCAGCCCCAGCATTTT.

The table lists this clonotype with a few counts. The chain links TRBV27 to TRBJ1-5, with unresolved D. Germline assignment: CDR1 MNHEY and CDR2 SMNVEV (reference sequence). Trimming took off 6 bases at V and 4 bases at J, with 16 bases between the two ends. The CDR3 runs to 15 residues. Written as DNA, the CDR3 is TGTGCCAGCAGATATATCGGTCGGGGAAATCAGCCCCAGCATTTT. This gives the protein CASRYIGRGNQPQHF.

This clonotype appeared a few times. The V gene is TRBV20-1, the J gene TRBJ1-2, with TRBD1 matching 8 bases. J was trimmed by 8 bases and V by 0 bases; bases with no gene match: 5. CDR1 is DFQATT and CDR2 is SNEGSKA in the germline V gene (reference sequence). This CDR3 spans 13 amino acids. The CDR3 DNA reads as TGCAGTGCTAGAGAAGACAGGGGCTGGGGCTACACCTTC. Amino acid sequence: CSAREDRGWGYTF.